This T cell receptor beta chain was found in a study of T cell repertoires in cytomegalovirus infection. As for the study in general: Both a matching HLA type and CMV infection were indicated by public TCR beta signatures. General study findings and limits: The study identified carriers of CMV plus the relevant HLA from cumulative public TCR beta family frequency.

The ends lost 4 bases at V and 3 bases at J; junction bases unmatched: 5. The CDR3 is made up of 15 amino acids. Concerning this clonotype itself: Its antigen is not identified.

TCRdb itself ran the reads through MiXCR, one entry per CDR3 protein. The data contain about 83,000 distinct CDR3 sequences, 40% to 50% of them singletons. The receptor comes from a human donor in good health (CMV status not recorded). Some clones in this sample may be carry-over from other donors' samples. The chain carries TRBV12-3 or TRBV12-4 and TRBJ1-2; 10 nucleotides line up with TRBD1. This specimen consisted of CD8+ T cells from cultured PBMCs, obtained from culture after CMV antigen stimulation. The CDR3 nucleotides are TGTGCCAGCAGTTCCGGGACAGGGGCGGACTATGGCTACACCTTC. It translates to CASSSGTGADYGYTF.